Detailed here is one T cell receptor beta chain. The data originate from a study of early stage breast cancer tumors. Study-level background: Roughly 8 ER+/PR+/HER2- tumors were invasive ductal; a few were invasive lobular.

With V trimmed by 6 bases and J by 2 bases, 10 bases remained unmatched. The length of the CDR3 is 16 residues. Germline values: CDR1 MNHNY, CDR2 SVGAGI (reference sequence). Measured with immunoSEQ multiplex PCR; TCRdb has only the in-frame clones, and not every one. The sample holds under 75,000 clones, 65% to 80% seen once. The TCR comes from a person under 45 with breast cancer. Sequenced material: blood. This chain uses TRBV6-6 with TRBJ1-5, with 7 bases that match TRBD1. The CDR3: CASSPPHTGGNQPQHF. The CDR3 DNA sequence: TGTGCCAGCAGCCCTCCCCACACAGGGGGCAATCAGCCCCAGCATTTT.